Sequencing of this T cell receptor beta chain was carried out in a study of T-cell memory formation after mild COVID-19. In the study overall: TCR clusters were mostly donor specific. Study results and caveats: Among contracting clones, CD4+ were mainly CM/EM and CD8+ enriched in EMRA. CD4/CD8 balance held among clones contracting day 15 to 85, and later expanders leaned CD4+.

From germline, CDR1 is KGHSH and CDR2 LQKENI. V dropped 3 bases and J dropped 0 bases, with 17 bases sitting between them. There are 17 residues in the CDR3. A remark on this clonotype: As yet, its antigen is unknown.

It was 5'RACE with constant-segment primers that produced the TCR alpha and TCR beta cDNA libraries, which carried sample barcodes and UMIs. TCRdb used MiXCR to reprocess the 5' RACE reads, holding one entry per CDR3 protein. The repertoire holds roughly 370,000 distinct CDR3 sequences, with approximately 16% as singletons. The sequenced sample consisted of PBMCs or a T cell subset sorted from them (not recorded which). The receptor comes from a man younger than 35 who had mild COVID-19 (a few samples of this study predate the infection). Cell type and time point are not known. The V call is TRBV18, the J call TRBJ2-5; unclear D gene. CDR3 coding DNA: TGTGCCAGCTCACCCTGGACGGAGACGGGCTACCAAGAGACCCAGTACTTC. Protein: CASSPWTETGYQETQYF.